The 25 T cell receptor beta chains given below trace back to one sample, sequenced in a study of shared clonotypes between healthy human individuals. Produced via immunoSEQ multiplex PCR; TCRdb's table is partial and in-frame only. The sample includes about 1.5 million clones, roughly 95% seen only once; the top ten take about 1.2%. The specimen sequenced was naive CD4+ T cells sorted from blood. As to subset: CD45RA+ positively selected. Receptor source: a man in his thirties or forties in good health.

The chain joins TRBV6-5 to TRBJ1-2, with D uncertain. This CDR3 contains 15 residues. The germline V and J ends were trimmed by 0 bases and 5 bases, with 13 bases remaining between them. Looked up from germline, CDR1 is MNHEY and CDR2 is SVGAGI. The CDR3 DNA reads TGTGCCAGCAGTTACTCGAGTATTTCAGGATATGGCTACACCTTC. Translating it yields CASSYSSISGYGYTF.

The CDR3 loop reads CASSLTGTGPNYGYTF. The CDR3 DNA is TGCGCCAGCAGCTTAACCGGGACAGGGCCTAACTATGGCTACACCTTC. V gene TRBV5-1 combines with J gene TRBJ1-2; TRBD1 aligns across 9 bases. Germline CDR1 SGHRS, CDR2 YFSETQ. The CDR3 has 16 residues. V shed 2 bases and J 0 bases; nucleotides not matched to a gene: 5.

The CDR3 DNA reads as TGTGCCAGCTTCCTGGCCAGGGGGCTGACCTACGAGCAGTACTTC. It translates to CASFLARGLTYEQYF. This chain joins TRBV28 and TRBJ2-7; 8 nucleotides match TRBD1. Germline CDR1 MDHEN, CDR2 SYDVKM. The ends lost 8 bases at V and 2 bases at J; junction bases unmatched: 11. There are 15 residues in the CDR3. Full variable domain (missing parts from reference TRBV28 and TRBJ2-7): DVKVTQSSRYLVKRTGEKVFLECVQDMDHENMFWYRQDPGLGLRLIYFSYDVKMKEKGDIPEGYSVSREKKERFSLILESASTNQTSMYLCASFLARGLTYEQYFGPGTRLTVT.

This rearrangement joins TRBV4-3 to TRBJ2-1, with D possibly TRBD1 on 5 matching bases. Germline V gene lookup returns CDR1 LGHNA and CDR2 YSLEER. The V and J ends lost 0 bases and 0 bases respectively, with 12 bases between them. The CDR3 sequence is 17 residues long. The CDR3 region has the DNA TGCGCCAGCAGCCAAGATAGGGGTTCGAGCTCCTACAATGAGCAGTTCTTC. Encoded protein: CASSQDRGSSSYNEQFF.

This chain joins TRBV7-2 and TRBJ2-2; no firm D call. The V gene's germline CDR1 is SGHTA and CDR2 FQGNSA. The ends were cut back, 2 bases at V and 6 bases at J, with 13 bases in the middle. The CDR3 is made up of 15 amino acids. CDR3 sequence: CASSLRVPTSGELFF. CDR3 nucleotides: TGTGCCAGCAGCTTAAGGGTCCCCACCTCCGGGGAGCTGTTTTTT.

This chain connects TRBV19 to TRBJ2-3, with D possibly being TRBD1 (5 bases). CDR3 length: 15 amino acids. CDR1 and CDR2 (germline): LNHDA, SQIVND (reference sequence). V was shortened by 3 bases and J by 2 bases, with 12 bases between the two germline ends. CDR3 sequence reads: CASSMIGASTDTQYF. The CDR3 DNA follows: TGTGCCAGTAGTATGATAGGGGCCTCCACAGATACGCAGTATTTT.

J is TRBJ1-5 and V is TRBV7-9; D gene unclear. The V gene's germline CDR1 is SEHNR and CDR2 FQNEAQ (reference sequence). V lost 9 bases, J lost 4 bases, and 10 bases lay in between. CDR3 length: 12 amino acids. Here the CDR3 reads CASQGRNQPQHF. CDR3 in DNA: TGTGCCAGTCAAGGGAGGAATCAGCCCCAGCATTTT.

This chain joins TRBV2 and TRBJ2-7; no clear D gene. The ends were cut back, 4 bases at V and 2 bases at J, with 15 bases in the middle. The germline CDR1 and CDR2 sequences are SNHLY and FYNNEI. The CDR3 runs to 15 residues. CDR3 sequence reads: CASSAQIGNPYEQYF. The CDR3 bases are TGTGCCAGCAGTGCCCAGATAGGGAACCCCTACGAGCAGTACTTC.

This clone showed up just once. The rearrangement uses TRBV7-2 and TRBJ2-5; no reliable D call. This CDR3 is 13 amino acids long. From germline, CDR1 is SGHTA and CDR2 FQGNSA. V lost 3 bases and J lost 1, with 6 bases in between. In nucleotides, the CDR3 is TGTGCCAGCAGCTTTGGATTCCAAGAGACCCAGTACTTC. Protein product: CASSFGFQETQYF. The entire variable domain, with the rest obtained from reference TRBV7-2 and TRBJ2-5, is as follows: GAGVSQSPSNKVTEKGKDVELRCDPISGHTALYWYRQSLGQGLEFLIYFQGNSAPDKSGLPSDRFSAERTGGSVSTLTIQRTQQEDSAVYLCASSFGFQETQYFGPGTRLLVL.

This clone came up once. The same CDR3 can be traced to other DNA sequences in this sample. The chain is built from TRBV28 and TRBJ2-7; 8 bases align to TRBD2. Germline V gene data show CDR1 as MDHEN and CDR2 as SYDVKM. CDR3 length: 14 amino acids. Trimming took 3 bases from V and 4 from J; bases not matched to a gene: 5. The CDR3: CASSLPGGPYEQYF. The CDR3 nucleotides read TGTGCCAGCAGTTTGCCGGGAGGGCCATACGAGCAGTACTTC.

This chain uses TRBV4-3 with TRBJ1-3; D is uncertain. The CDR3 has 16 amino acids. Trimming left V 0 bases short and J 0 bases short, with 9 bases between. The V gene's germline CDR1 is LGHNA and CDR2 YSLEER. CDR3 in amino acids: CASSQDSGNSGNTIYF. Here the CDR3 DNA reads TGCGCCAGCAGCCAAGATTCCGGGAACTCTGGAAACACCATATATTTT.

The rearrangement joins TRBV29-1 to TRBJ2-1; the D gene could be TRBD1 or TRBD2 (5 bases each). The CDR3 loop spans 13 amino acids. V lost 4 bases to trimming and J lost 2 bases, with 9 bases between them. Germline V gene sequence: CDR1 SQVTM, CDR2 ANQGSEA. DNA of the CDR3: TGCAGCGTTGGCAGGGACCCCTACAATGAGCAGTTCTTC. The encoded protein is CSVGRDPYNEQFF.

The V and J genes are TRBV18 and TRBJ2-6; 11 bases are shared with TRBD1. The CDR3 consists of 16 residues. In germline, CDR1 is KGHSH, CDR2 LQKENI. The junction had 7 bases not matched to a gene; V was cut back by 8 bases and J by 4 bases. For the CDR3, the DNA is TGTGCCAGCGCGAGGGACAGGGGGGCGGGGGCCAACGTCCTGACTTTC. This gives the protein CASARDRGAGANVLTF.

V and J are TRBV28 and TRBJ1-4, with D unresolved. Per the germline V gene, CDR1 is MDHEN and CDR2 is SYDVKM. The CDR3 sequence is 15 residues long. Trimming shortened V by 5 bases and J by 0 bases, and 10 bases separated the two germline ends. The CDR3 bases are TGTGCCAGCAGTCCCCCCTTAACAACTAATGAAAAACTGTTTTTT. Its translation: CASSPPLTTNEKLFF. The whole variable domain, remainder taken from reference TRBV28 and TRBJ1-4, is DVKVTQSSRYLVKRTGEKVFLECVQDMDHENMFWYRQDPGLGLRLIYFSYDVKMKEKGDIPEGYSVSREKKERFSLILESASTNQTSMYLCASSPPLTTNEKLFFGSGTQLSVL.

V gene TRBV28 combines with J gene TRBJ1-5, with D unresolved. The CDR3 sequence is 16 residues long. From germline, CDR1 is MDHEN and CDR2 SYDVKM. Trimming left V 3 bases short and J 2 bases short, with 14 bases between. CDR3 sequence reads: CASSFMGNGGNQPQHF. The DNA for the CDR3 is TGTGCCAGCAGTTTCATGGGAAATGGGGGCAATCAGCCCCAGCATTTT.

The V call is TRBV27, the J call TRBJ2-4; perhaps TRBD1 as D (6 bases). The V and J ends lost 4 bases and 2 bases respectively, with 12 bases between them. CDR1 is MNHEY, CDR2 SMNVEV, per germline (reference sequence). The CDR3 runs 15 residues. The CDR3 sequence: CASSSAQGTKNIQYF. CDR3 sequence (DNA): TGTGCCAGCAGTTCAGCACAGGGCACCAAAAACATTCAGTACTTC.

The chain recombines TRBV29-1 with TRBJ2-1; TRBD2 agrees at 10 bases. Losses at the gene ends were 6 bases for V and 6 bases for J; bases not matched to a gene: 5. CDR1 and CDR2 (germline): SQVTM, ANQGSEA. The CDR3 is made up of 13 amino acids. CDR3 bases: TGCAGCGTAGCGGGAGGGCCTCTCAATGAGCAGTTCTTC. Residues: CSVAGGPLNEQFF.

CDR3 loop: CASSIIGLGNGYTF. CDR3 bases: TGTGCCAGTAGTATAATAGGCCTCGGAAATGGCTACACCTTC. The rearrangement joins TRBV19 to TRBJ1-2; D is unresolved. The V end was cut by 2 bases, the J end by 6 bases, with 13 bases between. This CDR3 has 14 amino acids. CDR1 LNHDA and CDR2 SQIVND come from the germline V gene (reference sequence).

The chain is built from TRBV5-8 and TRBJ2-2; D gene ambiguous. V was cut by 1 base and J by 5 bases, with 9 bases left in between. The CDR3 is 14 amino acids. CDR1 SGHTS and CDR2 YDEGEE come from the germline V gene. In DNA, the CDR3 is TGTGCCAGCAGCTTGAGTCCGATAACCGGGGAGCTGTTTTTT. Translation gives CASSLSPITGELFF.

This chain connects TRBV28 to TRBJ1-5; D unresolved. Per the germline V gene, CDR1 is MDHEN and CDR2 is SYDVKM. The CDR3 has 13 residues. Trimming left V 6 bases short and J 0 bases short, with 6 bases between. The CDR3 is CASRLYSNQPQHF. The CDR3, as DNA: TGTGCCAGCAGGCTGTATAGCAATCAGCCCCAGCATTTT.

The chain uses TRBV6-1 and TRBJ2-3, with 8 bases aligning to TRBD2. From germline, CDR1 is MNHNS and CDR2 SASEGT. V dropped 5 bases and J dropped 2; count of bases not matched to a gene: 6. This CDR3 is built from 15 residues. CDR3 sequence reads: CASSKLAEITDTQYF. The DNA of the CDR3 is TGTGCCAGCAGTAAACTAGCGGAGATCACAGATACGCAGTATTTT.

CDR3 in DNA: TGCAGCGCCGCCTTGGGAACCTACGAGCAGTACTTC. As protein: CSAALGTYEQYF. The V gene is TRBV29-1, the J gene TRBJ2-7, with unresolved D. V lost 7 bases and J lost 2, with 12 bases in between. Germline assignment: CDR1 SQVTM and CDR2 ANQGSEA. The CDR3 runs to 12 residues.

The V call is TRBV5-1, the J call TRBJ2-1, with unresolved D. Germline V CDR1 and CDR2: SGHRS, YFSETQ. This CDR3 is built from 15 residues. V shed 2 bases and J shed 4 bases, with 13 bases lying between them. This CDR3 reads CASSLVVSTYNEQFF. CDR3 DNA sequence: TGCGCCAGCAGCTTAGTAGTGTCGACTTACAATGAGCAGTTCTTC.

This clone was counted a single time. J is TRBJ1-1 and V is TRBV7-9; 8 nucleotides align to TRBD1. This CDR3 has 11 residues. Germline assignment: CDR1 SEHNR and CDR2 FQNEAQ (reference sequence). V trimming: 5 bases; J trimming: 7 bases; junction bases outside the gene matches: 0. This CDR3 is CASSDRGEAFF. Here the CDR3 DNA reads TGTGCCAGCAGCGACAGGGGTGAAGCTTTCTTT.

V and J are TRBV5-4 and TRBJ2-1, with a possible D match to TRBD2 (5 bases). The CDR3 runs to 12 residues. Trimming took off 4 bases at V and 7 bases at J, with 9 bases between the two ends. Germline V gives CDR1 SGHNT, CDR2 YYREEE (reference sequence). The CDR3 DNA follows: TGTGCCAGCAGCCCGGGGATAAATGAGCAGTTCTTC. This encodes CASSPGINEQFF.